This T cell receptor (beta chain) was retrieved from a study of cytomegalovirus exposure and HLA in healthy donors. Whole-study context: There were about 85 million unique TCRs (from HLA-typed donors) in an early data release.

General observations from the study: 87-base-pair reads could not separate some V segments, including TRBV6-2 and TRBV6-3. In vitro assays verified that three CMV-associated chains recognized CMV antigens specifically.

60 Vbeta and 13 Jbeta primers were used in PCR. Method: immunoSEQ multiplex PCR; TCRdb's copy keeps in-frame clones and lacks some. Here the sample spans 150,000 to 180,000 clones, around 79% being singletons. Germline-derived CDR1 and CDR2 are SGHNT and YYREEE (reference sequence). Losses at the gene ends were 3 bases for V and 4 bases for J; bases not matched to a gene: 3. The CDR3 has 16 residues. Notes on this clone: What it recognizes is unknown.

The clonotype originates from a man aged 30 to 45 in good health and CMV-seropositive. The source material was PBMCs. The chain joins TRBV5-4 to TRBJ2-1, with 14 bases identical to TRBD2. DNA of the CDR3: TGTGCCAGCAGCTCCGGACTAGCGGGGGGTTACAATGAGCAGTTCTTC. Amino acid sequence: CASSSGLAGGYNEQFF.